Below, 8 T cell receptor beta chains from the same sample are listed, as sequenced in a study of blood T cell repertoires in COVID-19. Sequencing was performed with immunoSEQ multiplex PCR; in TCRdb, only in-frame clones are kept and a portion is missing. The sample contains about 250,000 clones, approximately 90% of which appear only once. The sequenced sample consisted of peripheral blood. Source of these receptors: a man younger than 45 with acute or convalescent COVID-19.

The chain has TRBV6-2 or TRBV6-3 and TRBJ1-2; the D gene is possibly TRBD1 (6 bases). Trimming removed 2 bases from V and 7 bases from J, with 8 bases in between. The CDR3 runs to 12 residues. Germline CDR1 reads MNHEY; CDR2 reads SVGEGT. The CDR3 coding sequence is TGTGCCAGCAGTTACCAGGGGCTTGGCTACACCTTC. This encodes CASSYQGLGYTF.

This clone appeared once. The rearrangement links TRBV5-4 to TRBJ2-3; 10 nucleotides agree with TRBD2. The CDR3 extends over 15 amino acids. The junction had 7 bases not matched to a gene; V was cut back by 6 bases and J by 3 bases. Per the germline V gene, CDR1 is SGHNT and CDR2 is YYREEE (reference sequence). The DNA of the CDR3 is TGTGCCAGCACCTCAAGCGGGGGGGGGACAGATACGCAGTATTTT. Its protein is CASTSSGGGTDTQYF.

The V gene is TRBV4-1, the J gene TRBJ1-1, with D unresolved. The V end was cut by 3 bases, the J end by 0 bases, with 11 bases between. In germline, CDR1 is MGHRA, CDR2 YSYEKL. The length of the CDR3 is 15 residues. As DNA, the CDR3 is TGCGCCAGCAGCCAGTCCTACAGCATGAACACTGAAGCTTTCTTT. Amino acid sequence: CASSQSYSMNTEAFF.

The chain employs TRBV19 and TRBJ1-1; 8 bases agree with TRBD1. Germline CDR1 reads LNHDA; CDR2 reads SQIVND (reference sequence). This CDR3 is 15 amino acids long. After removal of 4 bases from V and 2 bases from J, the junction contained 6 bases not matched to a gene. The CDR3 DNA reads TGTGCCAGTAGTAGCGTACAGGGGGTAAACACTGAAGCTTTCTTT. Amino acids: CASSSVQGVNTEAFF.

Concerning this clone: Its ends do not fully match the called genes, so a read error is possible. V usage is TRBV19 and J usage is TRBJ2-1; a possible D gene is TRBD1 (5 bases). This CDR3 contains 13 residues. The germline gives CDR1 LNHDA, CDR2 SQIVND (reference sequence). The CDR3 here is CASRGQGFPTWLF. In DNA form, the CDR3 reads TGTGCTAGTAGGGGCCAGGGTTTCCCGACTTGGCTCTTC.

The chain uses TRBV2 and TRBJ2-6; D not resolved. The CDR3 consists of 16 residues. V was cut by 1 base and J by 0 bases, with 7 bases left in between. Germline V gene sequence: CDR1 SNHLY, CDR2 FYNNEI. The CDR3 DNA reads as TGTGCCAGCAGTGAAGGCGGATTCTCTGGGGCCAACGTCCTGACTTTC. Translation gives CASSEGGFSGANVLTF. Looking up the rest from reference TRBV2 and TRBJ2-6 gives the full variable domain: EPEVTQTPSHQVTQMGQEVILRCVPISNHLYFYWYRQILGQKVEFLVSFYNNEISEKSEIFDDQFSVERPDGSNFTLKIRSTKLEDSAMYFCASSEGGFSGANVLTFGAGSRLTVL.

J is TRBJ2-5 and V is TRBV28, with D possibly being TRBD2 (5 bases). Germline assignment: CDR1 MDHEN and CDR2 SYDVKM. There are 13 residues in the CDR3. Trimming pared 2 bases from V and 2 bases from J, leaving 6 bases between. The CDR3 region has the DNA TGTGCCAGCAGTTTACGGGGACAAGAGACCCAGTACTTC. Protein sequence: CASSLRGQETQYF. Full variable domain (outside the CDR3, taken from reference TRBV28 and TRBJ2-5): DVKVTQSSRYLVKRTGEKVFLECVQDMDHENMFWYRQDPGLGLRLIYFSYDVKMKEKGDIPEGYSVSREKKERFSLILESASTNQTSMYLCASSLRGQETQYFGPGTRLLVL.

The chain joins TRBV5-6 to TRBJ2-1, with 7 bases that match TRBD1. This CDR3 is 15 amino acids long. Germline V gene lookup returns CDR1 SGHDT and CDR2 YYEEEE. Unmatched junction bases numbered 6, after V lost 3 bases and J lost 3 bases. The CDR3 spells CASSSPGTVYNEQFF. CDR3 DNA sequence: TGTGCCAGCAGCTCCCCCGGGACAGTCTACAATGAGCAGTTCTTC. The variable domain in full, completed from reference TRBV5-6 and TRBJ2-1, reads DAGVTQSPTHLIKTRGQQVTLRCSPKSGHDTVSWYQQALGQGPQFIFQYYEEEERQRGNFPDRFSGHQFPNYSSELNVNALLLGDSALYLCASSSPGTVYNEQFFGPGTRLTVL.